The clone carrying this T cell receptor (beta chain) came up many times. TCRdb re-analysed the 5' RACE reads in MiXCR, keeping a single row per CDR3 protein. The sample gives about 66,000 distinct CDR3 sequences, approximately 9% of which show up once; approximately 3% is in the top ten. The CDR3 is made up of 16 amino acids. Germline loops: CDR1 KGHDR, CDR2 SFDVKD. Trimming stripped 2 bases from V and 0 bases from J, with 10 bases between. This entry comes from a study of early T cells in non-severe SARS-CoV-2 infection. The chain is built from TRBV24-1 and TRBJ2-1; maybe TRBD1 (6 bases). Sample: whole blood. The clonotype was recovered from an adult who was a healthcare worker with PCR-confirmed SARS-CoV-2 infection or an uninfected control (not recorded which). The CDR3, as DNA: TGTGCCACCAGTGATTCCGGGACATACTCCTACAATGAGCAGTTCTTC. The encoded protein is CATSDSGTYSYNEQFF.